Shown below are 8 T cell receptor beta chains from a single sample sequenced in a study of cytomegalovirus exposure and HLA in healthy donors. PCR employed 60 Vbeta and 13 Jbeta primers. Assay: immunoSEQ multiplex PCR; the TCRdb copy retains only in-frame clones and omits some. This table lists 120,000 to 150,000 clones. The sequenced sample consisted of PBMCs. These receptors came from a man aged 35 to 55 in good health and CMV-seronegative.

CDR3 region: CASSPDRGGYGYTF. DNA for the CDR3: TGTGCCAGCAGTCCGGACAGGGGGGGATATGGCTACACCTTC. The V gene is TRBV6-5, the J gene TRBJ1-2; 10 bases align to TRBD1. The CDR3 consists of 14 residues. Germline-derived CDR1 and CDR2 are MNHEY and SVGAGI. V shed 5 bases and J 5 bases; nucleotides not matched to a gene: 5.

Worth noting for this clone: At the DNA level, this CDR3 is encoded by other sequences in the same sample as well. DNA of the CDR3: TGTGCCAGCAGTTTCGGGAGTAGCAATCAGCCCCAGCATTTT. It is translated as CASSFGSSNQPQHF. The rearrangement links TRBV7-2 to TRBJ1-5, with unresolved D. Germline CDR1 SGHTA, CDR2 FQGNSA. This CDR3 spans 14 amino acids. V lost 6 bases to trimming and J lost 0 bases, with 9 bases between them.

The chain links TRBV2 to TRBJ2-5; perhaps TRBD1 as D (6 bases). V was trimmed by 6 bases and J by 0 bases, leaving 11 bases between them. The germline V gene has CDR1 SNHLY and CDR2 FYNNEI. The CDR3 is 14 amino acids. CDR3 region: CASRLTGYQETQYF. The CDR3 nucleotides are TGTGCCAGCAGACTAACAGGGTACCAAGAGACCCAGTACTTC. The entire variable domain, with the rest obtained from reference TRBV2 and TRBJ2-5, is as follows: EPEVTQTPSHQVTQMGQEVILRCVPISNHLYFYWYRQILGQKVEFLVSFYNNEISEKSEIFDDQFSVERPDGSNFTLKIRSTKLEDSAMYFCASRLTGYQETQYFGPGTRLLVL.

The chain recombines TRBV5-1 with TRBJ1-2; tentatively, D is TRBD1 (5 bases). The CDR3 length is 15 residues. Trimming removed 0 bases at V and 6 bases at J, with 15 bases between. The germline V gene encodes CDR1 SGHRS and CDR2 YFSETQ. CDR3 nucleotide sequence: TGCGCCAGCAGCTTGGCCGCGGGGCCGGGGAATGGCTACACCTTC. Amino acids: CASSLAAGPGNGYTF.

The rearrangement uses TRBV5-4 and TRBJ1-1; the match to TRBD1 covers 7 bases. Germline V gene lookup returns CDR1 SGHNT and CDR2 YYREEE (reference sequence). The V and J ends lost 7 bases and 1 base, in that order; junction bases with no gene match: 10. This CDR3 spans 15 amino acids. The CDR3 loop is CASLEGAGRNTEAFF. The CDR3 coding sequence is TGTGCCAGCCTAGAGGGGGCAGGACGGAACACTGAAGCTTTCTTT.

V usage is TRBV29-1 and J usage is TRBJ2-6; D may be TRBD1 (6 bases). Germline V gene lookup returns CDR1 SQVTM and CDR2 ANQGSEA. Trimming cost V 3 bases and J 0 bases, with 12 bases left between them. CDR3 length equals 16 residues. The CDR3 loop reads CSVDSGQTSGANVLTF. In nucleotides, the CDR3 is TGCAGCGTTGATTCAGGACAGACCTCTGGGGCCAACGTCCTGACTTTC.

CDR3 amino acids: CASSLLQGKLFF. The CDR3 DNA sequence: TGTGCCAGCAGTCTTCTACAGGGAAAACTGTTTTTT. The V and J genes are TRBV5-8 and TRBJ1-4; a weak D match, TRBD1 (6 bases). Germline-derived CDR1 and CDR2 are SGHTS and YDEGEE. Trimming removed 5 bases from V and 10 bases from J, with 12 bases in between. The CDR3 sequence is 12 residues long.

The chain uses TRBV5-4 and TRBJ1-1, with 8 bases fitting TRBD1. The CDR3 runs to 14 residues. J was trimmed by 5 bases and V by 4 bases; bases with no gene match: 7. Germline V gene data show CDR1 as SGHNT and CDR2 as YYREEE (reference sequence). CDR3 amino acids: CASSPNRGGTEAFF. The CDR3 DNA reads as TGTGCCAGCAGCCCAAACAGGGGGGGAACTGAAGCTTTCTTT.